This record looks at one T cell receptor beta chain sequence and its context. Its antigen is undetermined. The data are from a study of cytomegalovirus exposure and HLA in healthy donors. Study-level points and caveats: A few CMV-associated chains proved CMV antigen-specific in vitro.

V lost 3 bases, J lost 3 bases, and 2 bases stayed unmatched. CDR3 length equals 14 residues. Germline V gives CDR1 KGHSH, CDR2 LQKENI. PCR employed 60 Vbeta and 13 Jbeta primers. TCRdb's table, derived via immunoSEQ multiplex PCR, lists solely in-frame clones and lacks some. The table lists 100,000 to 150,000 clones, 75% to 90% of them singletons. This TCR was recovered from a male donor in good health and CMV-seronegative. The chain is built from TRBV18 and TRBJ1-2; 9 bases line up with TRBD1. Sequencing was carried out using PBMCs. The CDR3 bases are TGTGCCAGCTCACCGGACAGGGGACACTATGGCTACACCTTC. Protein sequence: CASSPDRGHYGYTF. The variable domain in full, completed from reference TRBV18 and TRBJ1-2, reads NAGVMQNPRHLVRRRGQEARLRCSPMKGHSHVYWYRQLPEEGLKFMVYLQKENIIDESGMPKERFSAEFPKEGPSILRIQQVVRGDSAAYFCASSPDRGHYGYTFGSGTRLTVV.